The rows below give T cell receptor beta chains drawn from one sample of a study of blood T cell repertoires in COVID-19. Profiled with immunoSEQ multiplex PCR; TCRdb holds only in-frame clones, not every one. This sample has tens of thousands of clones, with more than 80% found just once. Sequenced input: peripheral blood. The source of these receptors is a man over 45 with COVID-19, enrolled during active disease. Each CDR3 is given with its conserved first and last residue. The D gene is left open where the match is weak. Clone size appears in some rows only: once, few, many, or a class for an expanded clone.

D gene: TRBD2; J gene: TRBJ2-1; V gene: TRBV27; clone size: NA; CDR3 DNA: TGTGCCAGCAGTTTATCCAGTACGGCTAGCGGGGGGGCCTTTTTTGAGAATGAGCAGTTCTTC; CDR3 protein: CASSLSSTASGGAFFENEQFF
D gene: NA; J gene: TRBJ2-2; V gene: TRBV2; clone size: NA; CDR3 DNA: TGTGCCAGCAGTACCGGGACACTTAAGAACACCGGGGAGCTGTTTTTT; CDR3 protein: CASSTGTLKNTGELFF
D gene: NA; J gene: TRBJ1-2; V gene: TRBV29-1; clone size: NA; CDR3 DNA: TGCAGCGTCTCTGGGGGGGCGTACGGCTACACCTTC; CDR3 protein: CSVSGGAYGYTF
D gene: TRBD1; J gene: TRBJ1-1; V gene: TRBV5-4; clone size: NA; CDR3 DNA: TGTGCCAGCAGCTCGACAGGGAGCGGGACTGAAGCTTTCTTT; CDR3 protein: CASSSTGSGTEAFF
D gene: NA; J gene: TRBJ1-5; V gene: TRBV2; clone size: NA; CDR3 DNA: TGTGCCAGCAGTCAGGGTAGGAGTCAGCCCCAGCATTTT; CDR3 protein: CASSQGRSQPQHF
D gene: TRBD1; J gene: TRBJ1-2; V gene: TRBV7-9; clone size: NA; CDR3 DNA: TGTGCCAGCAGCCGGACAGGGAAATATGGCTACACCTTC; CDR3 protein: CASSRTGKYGYTF
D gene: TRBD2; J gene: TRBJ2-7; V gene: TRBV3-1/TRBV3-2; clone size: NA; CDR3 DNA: TGTGCCAGCAGCCCAGGGACTAGCGGGGGCGAGCAGTACTTC; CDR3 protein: CASSPGTSGGEQYF
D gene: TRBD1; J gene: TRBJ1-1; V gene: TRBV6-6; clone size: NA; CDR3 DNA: TGTGCCAGCACCAGACAGGGCTTGAACACTGAAGCTTTCTTT; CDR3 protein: CASTRQGLNTEAFF
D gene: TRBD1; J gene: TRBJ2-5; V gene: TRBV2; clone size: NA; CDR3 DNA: TGTGCCAGCAGTCGGACAGGGGGCCTCCGAGAGACCCAGTACTTC; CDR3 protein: CASSRTGGLRETQYF
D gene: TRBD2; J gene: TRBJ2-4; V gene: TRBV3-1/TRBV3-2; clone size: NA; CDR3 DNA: TGTGCCAGCAGCCAAGATCAAGCGGGGGCCAAAAACATTCAGTACTTC; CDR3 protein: CASSQDQAGAKNIQYF
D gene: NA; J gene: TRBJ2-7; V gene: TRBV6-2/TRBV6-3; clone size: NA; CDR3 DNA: TGTGCCAGCAGTCAGACAGTCTACGAGCAGTACTTC; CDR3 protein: CASSQTVYEQYF
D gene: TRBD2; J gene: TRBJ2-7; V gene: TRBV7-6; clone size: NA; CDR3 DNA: TGTGCCAGCAGCCGGACTAGCGGGGGGGTAGGGGAGCAGTACTTC; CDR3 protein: CASSRTSGGVGEQYF
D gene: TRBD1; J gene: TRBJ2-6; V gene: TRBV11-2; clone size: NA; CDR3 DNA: TGTGCCAGCAGCTTAATAGAGGGGGCATACTCTGGGGCCAACGTCCTGACTTTC; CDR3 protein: CASSLIEGAYSGANVLTF
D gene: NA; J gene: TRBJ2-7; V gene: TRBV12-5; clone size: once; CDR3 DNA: TGTGCTAGTGGTTTTATCAGGGGGGAAGCCTACGAGCAGTACTTC; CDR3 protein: CASGFIRGEAYEQYF
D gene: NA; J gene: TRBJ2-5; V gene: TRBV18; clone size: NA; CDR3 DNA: TGTGCCAGCTCACTCCGGTCCGGGGAGACCCAGTACTTC; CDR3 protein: CASSLRSGETQYF
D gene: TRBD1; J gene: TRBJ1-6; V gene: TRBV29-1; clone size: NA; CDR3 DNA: TGCAGCGTTGATGGGACAGGGGCTCCGAGGAATTCACCCCTCCACTTT; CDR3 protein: CSVDGTGAPRNSPLHF
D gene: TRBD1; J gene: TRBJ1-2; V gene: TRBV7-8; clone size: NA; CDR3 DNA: TGTGCCAGCAGCTTCGGGACAGGGGGCTTAGGCTACACCTTC; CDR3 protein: CASSFGTGGLGYTF
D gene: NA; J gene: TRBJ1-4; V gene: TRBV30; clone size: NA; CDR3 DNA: TGTGCCTGGAGTGGTGTAAATGAAAAACTGTTTTTT; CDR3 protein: CAWSGVNEKLFF
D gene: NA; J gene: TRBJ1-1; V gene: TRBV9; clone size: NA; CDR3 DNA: TGTGCCAGCAGCGTAGAGCCGAGGACTGAAGCTTTCTTT; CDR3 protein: CASSVEPRTEAFF
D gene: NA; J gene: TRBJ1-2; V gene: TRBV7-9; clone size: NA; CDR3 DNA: TGTGCCAGCAGCTTAGGACAGGCCCACTATGGCTACACCTTC; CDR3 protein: CASSLGQAHYGYTF
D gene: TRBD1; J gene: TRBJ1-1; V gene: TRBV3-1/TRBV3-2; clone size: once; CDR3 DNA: TGTGCCAGCAGCCATTGGGACAGTAACACTGAAGCTTTCTTT; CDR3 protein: CASSHWDSNTEAFF
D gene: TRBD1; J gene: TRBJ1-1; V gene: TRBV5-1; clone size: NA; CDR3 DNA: TGCGCCAGCAGCCCCGAGGGACAGGCGAACACTGAAGCTTTCTTT; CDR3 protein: CASSPEGQANTEAFF
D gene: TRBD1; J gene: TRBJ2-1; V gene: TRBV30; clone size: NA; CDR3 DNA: TGTGCCTGCGACCTCCGGGACAGGGCGTACAATGAGCAGTTCTTC; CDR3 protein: CACDLRDRAYNEQFF